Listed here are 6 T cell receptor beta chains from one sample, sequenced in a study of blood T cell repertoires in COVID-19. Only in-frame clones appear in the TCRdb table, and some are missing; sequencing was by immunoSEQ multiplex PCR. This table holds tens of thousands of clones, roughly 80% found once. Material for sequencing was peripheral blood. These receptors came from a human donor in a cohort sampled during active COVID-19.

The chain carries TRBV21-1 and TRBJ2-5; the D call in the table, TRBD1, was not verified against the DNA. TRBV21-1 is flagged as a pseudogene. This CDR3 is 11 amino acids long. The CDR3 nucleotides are TGTGCCAGCAAAGGGGGCGAGACCCAGTACTTC. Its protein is CASKGGETQYF.

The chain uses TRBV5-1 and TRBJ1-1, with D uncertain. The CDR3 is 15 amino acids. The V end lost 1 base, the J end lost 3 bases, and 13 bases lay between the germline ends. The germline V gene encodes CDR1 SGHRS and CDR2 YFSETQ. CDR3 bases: TGCGCCAGCAGCTTGCGGCAGGCCGCCGACACTGAAGCTTTCTTT. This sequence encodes CASSLRQAADTEAFF.

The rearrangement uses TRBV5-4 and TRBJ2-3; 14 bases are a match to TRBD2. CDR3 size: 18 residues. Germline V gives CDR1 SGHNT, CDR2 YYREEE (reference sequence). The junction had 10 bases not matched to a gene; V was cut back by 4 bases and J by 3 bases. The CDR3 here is CASSPGTSGGGRTDTQYF. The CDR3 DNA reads TGTGCCAGCAGCCCCGGGACTAGCGGGGGAGGTCGAACAGATACGCAGTATTTT.

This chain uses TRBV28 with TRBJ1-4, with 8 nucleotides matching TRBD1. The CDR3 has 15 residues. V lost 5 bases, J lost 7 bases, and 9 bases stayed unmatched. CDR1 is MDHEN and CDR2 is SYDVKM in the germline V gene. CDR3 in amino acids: CASSAQTGAVEKLFF. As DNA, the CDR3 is TGTGCCAGCAGTGCCCAGACAGGGGCGGTTGAAAAACTGTTTTTT.

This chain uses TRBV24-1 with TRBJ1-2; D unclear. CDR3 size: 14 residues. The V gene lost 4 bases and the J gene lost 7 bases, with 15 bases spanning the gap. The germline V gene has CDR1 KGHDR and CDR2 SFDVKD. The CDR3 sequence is CATSDLNEGSGYTF. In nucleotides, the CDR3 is TGTGCCACCAGTGACCTAAACGAGGGTTCTGGCTACACCTTC.

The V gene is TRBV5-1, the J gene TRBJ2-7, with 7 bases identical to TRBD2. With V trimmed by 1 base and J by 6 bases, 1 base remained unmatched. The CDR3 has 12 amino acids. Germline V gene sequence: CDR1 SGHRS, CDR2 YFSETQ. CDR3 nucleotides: TGCGCCAGCAGCTTGTTAGCGGGCGAGCAGTACTTC. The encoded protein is CASSLLAGEQYF.